This TCR beta chain was observed in a study of metastatic and nonmetastatic thyroid tumors. Using MiXCR, TCRdb re-called clones from the PCR reads. Seen here are around 14,000 clones, 24% observed once, and the top ten hold under 10%. Thyroid surgery had not been preceded by any treatment in any patient. The V end was cut by 10 bases, the J end by 4 bases, with 14 bases between. Looked up from germline, CDR1 is LNHDA and CDR2 is SQIVND (reference sequence). The CDR3 totals 12 residues. Sequenced sample: tumor tissue. The chain couples TRBV19 to TRBJ2-7; no definite D call. The sequence was collected from a female donor with papillary thyroid cancer or a benign thyroid nodule (not recorded which). Some clones in this sample may be carry-over from other donors' samples. CDR3 coding DNA: TGTGCCATCAGTGTTGGACGTTACGAGCAGTACTTC. The encoded protein is CAISVGRYEQYF.